These 12 T cell receptor beta chains originate from one sample sequenced in a study of shared clonotypes between healthy human individuals. TCRdb keeps only in-frame clones here, not all; method: immunoSEQ multiplex PCR. Among roughly 2,000,000 clones, 85% to 95% were seen once, and the ten largest hold around 1.8%. Naive CD8 isolation took CD45RO-negative cells positively selected for CCR7 and excluded terminally differentiated effector memory CD45RA+ cells. The sequencing sample was made of naive CD8+ T cells from PBMCs. These receptors were obtained from a man aged 18 to 30 in good health. Some clones in this sample may be carry-over from other donors' samples.

Concerning this clone: The sample contains more than one DNA sequence encoding this CDR3. The chain recombines TRBV7-9 with TRBJ2-1, with D maybe TRBD2 (5 bases). The CDR3 extends over 12 amino acids. V was trimmed by 3 bases and J by 5 bases, leaving 5 bases between them. In germline, CDR1 is SEHNR, CDR2 FQNEAQ (reference sequence). The CDR3, as DNA: TGTGCCAGCAGCTTCGGGGACAATGAGCAGTTCTTC. It encodes CASSFGDNEQFF.

V is TRBV27 and J is TRBJ2-7; no clear D. The germline V gene has CDR1 MNHEY and CDR2 SMNVEV (reference sequence). This CDR3 is built from 15 residues. Trimming removed 5 bases from V and 1 base from J, with 15 bases in between. As DNA, the CDR3 is TGTGCCAGCAGTCAAGGACCATCAAGATCCTACGAGCAGTACTTC. Its protein is CASSQGPSRSYEQYF.

V and J are TRBV28 and TRBJ2-1, with 9 bases aligning to TRBD1. Germline trimming cut 2 bases from V and 2 bases from J; bases unmatched to any gene: 1. Germline CDR1 is MDHEN and CDR2 is SYDVKM. The CDR3 covers 15 residues. The CDR3 region is CASSLDRGTYNEQFF. The CDR3 bases are TGTGCCAGCAGTTTAGACAGGGGGACCTACAATGAGCAGTTCTTC.

In its sample, this clone was seen once. The chain employs TRBV7-8 and TRBJ2-7; D uncertain. V gave up 5 bases and J gave up 0 bases, with 5 bases separating them. Germline assignment: CDR1 SGHVS and CDR2 FQNEAQ. This CDR3 is built from 12 residues. CDR3 nucleotide sequence: TGTGCCAGCAGCCTTCACTCCTACGAGCAGTACTTC. Its translation is CASSLHSYEQYF.

The chain is built from TRBV5-1 and TRBJ2-3; D gene uncertain. In germline, CDR1 is SGHRS, CDR2 YFSETQ. V was pared by 3 bases and J by 8 bases, with 13 bases between. This CDR3 contains 13 residues. The CDR3 is CASSYWDLGTQYF. The CDR3, as DNA: TGCGCCAGCAGCTATTGGGATTTAGGTACGCAGTATTTT. The variable domain in full, with the rest retrieved from reference TRBV5-1 and TRBJ2-3, is KAGVTQTPRYLIKTRGQQVTLSCSPISGHRSVSWYQQTPGQGLQFLFEYFSETQRNKGNFPGRFSGRQFSNSRSEMNVSTLELGDSALYLCASSYWDLGTQYFGPGTRLTVL.

As to this clone: Relative to the germline gene, one junction end is altered; a read error may explain this. The chain has TRBV9 and TRBJ1-2; a weak D match, TRBD1 (5 bases). The V gene's germline CDR1 is SGDLS and CDR2 YYNGEE. CDR3 length: 11 amino acids. Written as DNA, the CDR3 is TGTGCCAGCAGCGGGGGGTATGCCCCAAACTTC. It encodes CASSGGYAPNF.

The rearrangement uses TRBV28 and TRBJ1-1; 10 bases line up with TRBD1. Germline CDR1 is MDHEN and CDR2 is SYDVKM. The CDR3 is 17 residues long. V shed 5 bases, J shed 5 bases, and the junction held 14 bases outside the gene matches. The CDR3 loop is CASSTPWDRGRWTEAFF. CDR3 sequence (DNA): TGTGCCAGCAGTACCCCCTGGGACAGGGGAAGGTGGACTGAAGCTTTCTTT.

The chain is built from TRBV29-1 and TRBJ2-7; 10 bases agree with TRBD1. J lost 9 bases, V lost 0 bases, and 11 bases had no gene match. Germline assignment: CDR1 SQVTM and CDR2 ANQGSEA. The CDR3 extends over 15 amino acids. The CDR3 loop reads CSVEDPGQGILRQYF. In nucleotides, the CDR3 is TGCAGCGTTGAAGATCCGGGACAGGGGATTCTTCGGCAGTACTTC.

A word on this clone: This sample includes further DNA sequences coding for the same CDR3. The CDR3 loop reads CASITGGDAFF. The CDR3 nucleotides are TGTGCCAGCATTACAGGGGGCGACGCTTTCTTT. The chain joins TRBV28 to TRBJ1-1; TRBD1 matches 9 bases. The CDR3 has 11 amino acids. V was clipped by 7 bases and J by 11 bases; unmatched bases: 5. Germline CDR1 is MDHEN and CDR2 is SYDVKM.

This rearrangement joins TRBV11-2 to TRBJ1-2, with TRBD1 identical over 9 bases. CDR3 length: 15 amino acids. The V segment lost 3 bases and the J segment 8 bases; nucleotides outside the gene matches: 10. Germline V gene lookup returns CDR1 SGHAT and CDR2 FQNNGV. CDR3 protein: CASSFGQGISNGYTF. For the CDR3, the DNA is TGTGCCAGCAGCTTTGGACAGGGGATATCTAACGGCTACACCTTC.

The CDR3 nucleotides read TGCGCCAGCAGCTTGACAGAACGCTCCTACGAGCAGTACTTC. Amino acids: CASSLTERSYEQYF. The chain combines TRBV5-1 with TRBJ2-7; no firm D call. This CDR3 is built from 14 residues. Germline V gene sequence: CDR1 SGHRS, CDR2 YFSETQ. Trimming stripped 1 base from V and 0 bases from J, with 8 bases between.

The chain uses TRBV27 and TRBJ2-7; TRBD2 agrees at 12 bases. Germline CDR1 and CDR2: MNHEY and SMNVEV (reference sequence). The ends lost 4 bases at V and 4 bases at J; junction bases unmatched: 5. This CDR3 is 15 amino acids long. The CDR3 bases are TGTGCCAGCAGTTCTGCCGGGACTAGCGGGTACGAGCAGTACTTC. The encoded protein is CASSSAGTSGYEQYF.